This TCR beta chain was found in a study of monozygotic twins with inflammatory bowel disease. The length of the CDR3 is 13 residues. Germline V gene sequence: CDR1 SGHTA, CDR2 FQGTGA. For each CDR3 protein, TCRdb gives one entry from its re-call of the 5' RACE reads, without DNA. The sample table includes approximately 210,000 distinct CDR3 sequences. The TCR was taken from a human donor with ulcerative colitis or Crohn's disease, or a healthy co-twin of an affected twin (not recorded which). The rearrangement joins TRBV7-3 to TRBJ1-1; the TCRdb D gene call, TRBD1, has no DNA to confirm it. The material sequenced was blood. The CDR3 here is CASREDKYTEAFF.